This T cell receptor (beta chain) was profiled in a study of shared clonotypes between healthy human individuals. Genomic DNA (from each subset) was split evenly across several immunoSEQ plates. Per the original methods: ImmunoSEQ sequences covered only the junction and lacked quality scores; filtering therefore differed. Only in-frame clones appear in the TCRdb table, and some are missing; sequencing was by immunoSEQ multiplex PCR. V, J and clone size are taken as reported in that table, and D and trimming were inferred from the DNA itself. The sample holds fewer than 850,000 clones, about 92% seen once. CD8 memory combined CD45RO+ cells with CCR7-negative CD45RA+ TemRA cells. From germline, CDR1 is GTSNPN and CDR2 SVGIG (reference sequence). The CDR3 covers 14 residues. V gave up 4 bases and J gave up 5 bases, with 17 bases separating them. Of note for this clone: Antigen: not known.

General study findings and limits: On the whole, naive subsets had larger estimated richness than memory subsets had.

This clonotype was sampled from a man aged 18 to 29 in good health. Some clones in this sample may be carry-over from other donors' samples. V and J are TRBV30 and TRBJ1-1, with D unclear. Sample: memory CD8+ T cells from PBMCs. Subset reported: CD45RO+ cells pooled with CCR7-negative TemRA cells. This CDR3 is CAWTLGGRATEAFF. The DNA of the CDR3 is TGTGCCTGGACCCTCGGTGGGAGGGCGACTGAAGCTTTCTTT.